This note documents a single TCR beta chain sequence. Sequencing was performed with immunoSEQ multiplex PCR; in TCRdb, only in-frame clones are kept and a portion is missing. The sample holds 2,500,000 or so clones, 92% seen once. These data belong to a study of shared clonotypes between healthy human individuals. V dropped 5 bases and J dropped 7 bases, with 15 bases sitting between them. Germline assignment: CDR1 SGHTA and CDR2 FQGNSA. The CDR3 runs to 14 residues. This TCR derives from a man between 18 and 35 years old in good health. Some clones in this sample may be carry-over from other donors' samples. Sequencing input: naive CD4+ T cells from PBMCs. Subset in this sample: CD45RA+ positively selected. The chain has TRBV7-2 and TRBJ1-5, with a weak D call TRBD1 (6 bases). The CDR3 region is CASSAKRGDQPQHF. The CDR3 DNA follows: TGTGCCAGCAGCGCGAAAAGGGGGGACCAGCCCCAGCATTTT.